This T cell receptor beta chain was observed in a study of OX40 agonist ivuxolimab in advanced cancers. Study-wide background: Patients with prior anti-PD-1, anti-PD-L1 or anti-CTLA-4 therapy were eligible; 35% to 50% had some.

This clone was recorded only once. Its cognate antigen is unknown. Sequencing used immunoSEQ multiplex PCR; TCRdb keeps in-frame clones, though not all of them. Of 77,000 or so clones in the sample, approximately 92% were seen once. Germline V gene sequence: CDR1 MNHNS, CDR2 SASEGT. V was clipped by 10 bases and J by 2 bases, with 11 bases between them. The CDR3 is 12 amino acids. Study findings and constraints: CD4+ and CD8+ T cells in blood underwent clonal expansion by week 6 at 0.1 to 3.0 mg/kg. CD8+ T cells (on average) carried more expanded clones than CD4+ T cells.

The V and J genes are TRBV6-1 and TRBJ2-5; a weak D match, TRBD2 (6 bases). This TCR came from an adult with an advanced solid tumor such as melanoma, head and neck, liver or kidney cancer. The sample consisted of CD4+ or CD8+ T cells sorted from blood, taken in a trial of the OX40 agonist ivuxolimab. The CDR3 DNA reads TGTGCCACCCGGGACTCACAAGAGACCCAGTACTTC. Its protein product is CATRDSQETQYF.